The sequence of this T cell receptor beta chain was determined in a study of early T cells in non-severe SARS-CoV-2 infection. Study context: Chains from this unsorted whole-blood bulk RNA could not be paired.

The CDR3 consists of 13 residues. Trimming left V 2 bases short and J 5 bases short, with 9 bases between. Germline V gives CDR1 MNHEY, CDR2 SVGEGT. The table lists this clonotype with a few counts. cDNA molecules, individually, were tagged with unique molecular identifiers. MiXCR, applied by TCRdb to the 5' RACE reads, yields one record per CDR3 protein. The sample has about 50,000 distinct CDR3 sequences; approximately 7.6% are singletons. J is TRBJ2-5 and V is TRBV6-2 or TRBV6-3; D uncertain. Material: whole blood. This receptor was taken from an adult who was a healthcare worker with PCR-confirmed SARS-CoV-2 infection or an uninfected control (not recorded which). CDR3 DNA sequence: TGTGCCAGCAGTTACGGTGGACGGGAGACCCAGTACTTC. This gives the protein CASSYGGRETQYF.